The rows below give T cell receptor beta chains drawn from one sample of a study of blood T cells in healthy people across ages. MiXCR, applied by TCRdb to the 5' RACE reads, yields one record per CDR3 protein. The sample holds about 630,000 distinct CDR3 sequences, around 21% seen once. Input material: blood. The source is a man between 65 and 85 years old in good health. Each CDR3 is given with its conserved first and last residue. Fields, in order: V gene, D gene, clone size, J gene, CDR3 length, CDR3 protein, CDR3 DNA. D genes are given only for firm matches. Some rows mark clone size as missing; the rest say once, few, many or name a class of expanded clone.

v_call: TRBV6-2/TRBV6-3
d_call: TRBD2
clone_size: .
j_call: TRBJ2-7
cdr3_length: 19
cdr3_aa: CASSSYWTSGTPGVYEQYF
cdr3_nt: TGTGCCAGCAGTTCGTACTGGACTAGCGGGACCCCCGGGGTCTACGAGCAGTACTTC

v_call: TRBV5-1
d_call: .
clone_size: .
j_call: TRBJ1-4
cdr3_length: 14
cdr3_aa: CASSSGYANEKLFF
cdr3_nt: TGCGCCAGCAGTAGTGGGTATGCTAATGAAAAACTGTTTTTT

v_call: TRBV3-1
d_call: TRBD2
clone_size: many
j_call: TRBJ2-5
cdr3_length: 19
cdr3_aa: CASSQDREGTSGLQETQYF
cdr3_nt: TGTGCCAGCAGCCAAGATCGTGAAGGGACTAGCGGGCTCCAAGAGACCCAGTACTTC

v_call: TRBV20-1
d_call: TRBD2
clone_size: few
j_call: TRBJ2-2
cdr3_length: 14
cdr3_aa: CSAASGGASGEPFF
cdr3_nt: TGCAGTGCCGCGAGCGGGGGGGCGAGTGGGGAGCCGTTTTTT

v_call: TRBV20-1
d_call: .
clone_size: .
j_call: TRBJ2-4
cdr3_length: 13
cdr3_aa: CSANAGGLNIQYF
cdr3_nt: TGCAGTGCTAACGCAGGGGGGTTGAACATTCAGTACTTC

v_call: TRBV6-2/TRBV6-3
d_call: TRBD1
clone_size: .
j_call: TRBJ1-1
cdr3_length: 15
cdr3_aa: CASSYRGRGGTEAFF
cdr3_nt: TGTGCCAGCAGTTACAGGGGGCGCGGAGGCACTGAAGCTTTCTTT

v_call: TRBV29-1
d_call: .
clone_size: few
j_call: TRBJ2-2
cdr3_length: 11
cdr3_aa: CSVITGGELFF
cdr3_nt: TGCAGTGTGATCACGGGCGGGGAGCTGTTTTTT

v_call: TRBV12-3/TRBV12-4
d_call: TRBD2
clone_size: .
j_call: TRBJ2-1
cdr3_length: 17
cdr3_aa: CASSANLGTSGSNEQFF
cdr3_nt: TGTGCCAGCAGCGCAAACCTCGGGACTAGCGGGAGCAATGAGCAGTTCTTC

v_call: TRBV5-5
d_call: TRBD2
clone_size: .
j_call: TRBJ2-1
cdr3_length: 16
cdr3_aa: CASSFSLAVSYNEQFF
cdr3_nt: TGTGCCAGCAGCTTTAGCCTAGCGGTCTCCTACAATGAGCAGTTCTTC

v_call: TRBV20-1
d_call: .
clone_size: .
j_call: TRBJ2-3
cdr3_length: 15
cdr3_aa: CSAREPLGITDTQYF
cdr3_nt: TGCAGTGCTAGGGAGCCTCTAGGGATTACAGATACGCAGTATTTT

v_call: TRBV20-1
d_call: .
clone_size: once
j_call: TRBJ1-2
cdr3_length: 11
cdr3_aa: CSATGDYGYTF
cdr3_nt: TGCAGTGCTACAGGGGACTATGGCTACACCTTC

v_call: TRBV5-1
d_call: .
clone_size: .
j_call: TRBJ2-5
cdr3_length: 15
cdr3_aa: CASSLEGRSQETQYF
cdr3_nt: TGCGCCAGCAGCTTGGAAGGCAGGTCCCAAGAGACCCAGTACTTC

v_call: TRBV20-1
d_call: .
clone_size: .
j_call: TRBJ2-1
cdr3_length: 13
cdr3_aa: CSAPQSSYNEQFF
cdr3_nt: TGCAGTGCACCCCAGAGCTCCTACAATGAGCAGTTCTTC

v_call: TRBV6-6
d_call: .
clone_size: few
j_call: TRBJ2-7
cdr3_length: 15
cdr3_aa: CASSYSREPGYEQYF
cdr3_nt: TGTGCCAGCAGTTACTCGAGGGAGCCCGGGTACGAGCAGTACTTC

v_call: TRBV12-3/TRBV12-4
d_call: .
clone_size: few
j_call: TRBJ2-7
cdr3_length: 13
cdr3_aa: CASGVPGPYEQYF
cdr3_nt: TGTGCCAGCGGGGTCCCAGGCCCCTACGAGCAGTACTTC

v_call: TRBV20-1
d_call: TRBD2
clone_size: .
j_call: TRBJ2-3
cdr3_length: 17
cdr3_aa: CSAVPRGLAGTGNTQYF
cdr3_nt: TGCAGTGCTGTCCCCCGGGGACTAGCGGGAACGGGAAATACGCAGTATTTT

v_call: TRBV6-2/TRBV6-3
d_call: .
clone_size: few
j_call: TRBJ2-5
cdr3_length: 12
cdr3_aa: CASHEVGETQYF
cdr3_nt: TGTGCCAGTCATGAAGTAGGAGAGACCCAGTACTTC

v_call: TRBV29-1
d_call: .
clone_size: many
j_call: TRBJ2-5
cdr3_length: 13
cdr3_aa: CSVNRATSETQYF
cdr3_nt: TGCAGCGTAAACAGGGCAACTAGCGAGACCCAGTACTTC

v_call: TRBV20-1
d_call: .
clone_size: many
j_call: TRBJ2-5
cdr3_length: 13
cdr3_aa: CSARTRAGETQYF
cdr3_nt: TGCAGTGCTAGAACTAGGGCGGGGGAGACCCAGTACTTC

v_call: TRBV27
d_call: .
clone_size: few
j_call: TRBJ2-6
cdr3_length: 14
cdr3_aa: CASSSASGANVLTF
cdr3_nt: TGTGCCAGCAGTTCCGCCTCTGGGGCCAACGTCCTGACTTTC

v_call: TRBV6-5
d_call: TRBD2
clone_size: .
j_call: TRBJ2-7
cdr3_length: 15
cdr3_aa: CASSYRTSGGYEQYF
cdr3_nt: TGTGCCAGCAGTTACCGGACTAGCGGGGGCTACGAGCAGTACTTC

v_call: TRBV28
d_call: TRBD2
clone_size: few
j_call: TRBJ2-5
cdr3_length: 18
cdr3_aa: CASSRSGTNGTRGETQYF
cdr3_nt: TGTGCCAGCAGTCGAAGTGGGACTAACGGGACTAGAGGAGAGACCCAGTACTTC

v_call: TRBV11-3
d_call: TRBD1
clone_size: .
j_call: TRBJ2-3
cdr3_length: 15
cdr3_aa: CASSLEGTGGHTQYF
cdr3_nt: TGTGCCAGCAGCTTAGAGGGGACAGGGGGCCATACGCAGTATTTT

v_call: TRBV6-5
d_call: TRBD1
clone_size: few
j_call: TRBJ2-7
cdr3_length: 15
cdr3_aa: CASRDLGQKNYEQYF
cdr3_nt: TGTGCCAGCAGAGACCTGGGACAGAAAAACTACGAGCAGTACTTC

v_call: TRBV5-4
d_call: .
clone_size: few
j_call: TRBJ2-1
cdr3_length: 15
cdr3_aa: CASSLEASRYNEQFF
cdr3_nt: TGTGCCAGCAGCTTGGAGGCTAGCAGATACAATGAGCAGTTCTTC

v_call: TRBV28
d_call: .
clone_size: few
j_call: TRBJ1-2
cdr3_length: 13
cdr3_aa: CASSLLGDYGYTF
cdr3_nt: TGTGCCAGCAGTTTACTAGGGGACTATGGCTACACCTTC

v_call: TRBV20-1
d_call: .
clone_size: .
j_call: TRBJ1-2
cdr3_length: 13
cdr3_aa: CSASGGVGYGYTF
cdr3_nt: TGCAGTGCCAGTGGGGGCGTGGGCTATGGCTACACCTTC

v_call: TRBV7-2
d_call: .
clone_size: few
j_call: TRBJ1-2
cdr3_length: 13
cdr3_aa: CASSQQSDYGYTF
cdr3_nt: TGTGCCAGCAGCCAACAGAGCGACTATGGCTACACCTTC

v_call: TRBV20-1
d_call: .
clone_size: .
j_call: TRBJ1-1
cdr3_length: 13
cdr3_aa: CSAQGRRNTEAFF
cdr3_nt: TGCAGTGCCCAAGGACGGCGGAACACTGAAGCTTTCTTT

v_call: TRBV4-1
d_call: TRBD1
clone_size: few
j_call: TRBJ1-4
cdr3_length: 17
cdr3_aa: CASSHHDRGPTNEKLFF
cdr3_nt: TGCGCCAGCAGCCACCACGACAGGGGGCCAACTAATGAAAAACTGTTTTTT

v_call: TRBV18
d_call: .
clone_size: .
j_call: TRBJ2-3
cdr3_length: 14
cdr3_aa: CASSPSLATDTQYF
cdr3_nt: TGTGCCAGCTCACCCTCCCTAGCAACAGATACGCAGTATTTT

v_call: TRBV6-1
d_call: .
clone_size: few
j_call: TRBJ1-4
cdr3_length: 12
cdr3_aa: CASQEWDEKLFF
cdr3_nt: TGTGCCAGCCAGGAATGGGATGAAAAACTGTTTTTT

v_call: TRBV2
d_call: .
clone_size: .
j_call: TRBJ1-1
cdr3_length: 12
cdr3_aa: CASSELGTEAFF
cdr3_nt: TGTGCCAGCAGTGAATTGGGAACTGAAGCTTTCTTT